In this sample, the clone carrying this TCR beta chain turned up a few times. What it binds is not known. V was cut by 1 base and J by 0 bases, with 15 bases left in between. The CDR3 covers 17 residues. Germline values: CDR1 SEHNR, CDR2 FQNEAQ (reference sequence). TCRdb re-called the reads through MiXCR, storing one row per CDR3 protein. The sample lists approximately 600,000 distinct CDR3 sequences, 40% seen once, with about 46% in the top ten. The data originate from a study of T cell repertoires in cytomegalovirus infection. Study-wide background: Peptides in the study included HLA-C-restricted and HLA-B-restricted CMV epitopes. Indications of both CMV infection and matching HLA type were provided by public TCR beta signatures. Study-level results: Cumulative frequency (of public TCR beta family members) identified carriers of CMV plus the relevant HLA. HLA-C-restricted, CMV-specific TCR beta clonotypes were dominant ex vivo.

The chain carries TRBV7-9 and TRBJ2-5; D possibly corresponds to TRBD1 (6 bases). The sequencing used cultured PBMCs, collected from culture after CMV antigen stimulation. The receptor comes from a human donor in good health (CMV status not recorded). Some clones in this sample may be carry-over from other donors' samples. The CDR3 reads CASSLVQGTTYQETQYF. CDR3 in DNA: TGTGCCAGCAGCTTAGTGCAAGGGACAACTTACCAAGAGACCCAGTACTTC. The full variable domain, completed using reference TRBV7-9 and TRBJ2-5, is DTGVSQNPRHKITKRGQNVTFRCDPISEHNRLYWYRQTLGQGPEFLTYFQNEAQLEKSRLLSDRFSAERPKGSFSTLEIQRTEQGDSAMYLCASSLVQGTTYQETQYFGPGTRLLVL.